The 2 T cell receptor beta chains presented below share a single source sample, sequenced in a study of OX40 agonist ivuxolimab in advanced cancers. This table comes from immunoSEQ multiplex PCR, and its TCRdb copy is limited to in-frame clones, with some not included. The sample has 10,000 to 15,000 clones, 80% to 90% seen once. Sequences were derived from CD4+ or CD8+ T cells sorted from blood, sampled in a trial of the OX40 agonist ivuxolimab. The receptor set was obtained from an adult with an advanced solid tumor such as melanoma, head and neck, liver or kidney cancer.

This clone is judged medium-sized (0.01 to 0.1%). The J gene is TRBJ2-2, the V gene TRBV5-1; 7 nucleotides match TRBD1. This CDR3 has 15 residues. Trimming removed 2 bases from V and 2 bases from J; junction bases left unmatched: 3. Germline V CDR1 and CDR2: SGHRS, YFSETQ. DNA for the CDR3: TGCGCCAGCAGCTTAGGGACAGTAAACACCGGGGAGCTGTTTTTT. Its translation: CASSLGTVNTGELFF.

The V gene is TRBV7-9, the J gene TRBJ2-7; TRBD1 matches 7 bases. The CDR3 spans 13 residues. The germline CDR1 and CDR2 sequences are SEHNR and FQNEAQ (reference sequence). With 5 bases clipped from V and 4 bases from J, the junction kept 5 bases outside the gene matches. The CDR3, as DNA: TGTGCCAGCAGCGAGGACAGGACGTACGAGCAGTACTTC. It encodes CASSEDRTYEQYF.